Listed below are T cell receptor beta chains from one sample, sequenced in a study of blood T cell repertoires in COVID-19. The protocol was immunoSEQ multiplex PCR, while the TCRdb copy is restricted to in-frame clones and leaves out a portion. This table holds under 80,000 clones, approximately 84% found once. Source material: peripheral blood. These receptors were taken from a human donor in a cohort sampled during active COVID-19. Both conserved end residues are part of each CDR3. A D gene is named only where the DNA matches it firmly. For some rows the clone size is stated as once, few or many, or as a class when expanded; others skip it.

.,16,TRBJ2-3,TRBV7-2,.,CASSLKWGGSTDTQYF,TGTGCCAGCAGCTTAAAGTGGGGGGGCAGCACAGATACGCAGTATTTT
TRBD2,14,TRBJ2-5,TRBV28,.,CARRGGGGRETQYF,TGTGCCCGCCGGGGGGGCGGGGGGCGGGAGACCCAGTACTTC
.,14,TRBJ2-7,TRBV18,.,CASSPPPGEWEQYF,TGTGCCAGCTCACCACCCCCTGGAGAGTGGGAGCAGTACTTC
TRBD1,15,TRBJ2-1,TRBV13,.,CASSTRTGAYNEQFF,TGTGCCAGCAGCACCAGGACAGGGGCCTACAATGAGCAGTTCTTC
TRBD2,16,TRBJ2-5,TRBV13,.,CASSLNGPGGQETQYF,TGTGCCAGCAGCTTAAACGGCCCGGGGGGACAAGAGACCCAGTACTTC
TRBD1,17,TRBJ2-2,TRBV4-3,.,CASSQADGQGAVGELFF,TGCGCCAGCAGCCAGGCAGACGGACAGGGGGCCGTCGGGGAGCTGTTTTTT
TRBD1,15,TRBJ2-7,TRBV6-5,.,CASSAVGQGTYEQYF,TGTGCCAGCAGCGCGGTGGGACAGGGAACCTACGAGCAGTACTTC
TRBD1,15,TRBJ2-7,TRBV5-8,.,CASSLAGTATYEQYF,TGTGCCAGCAGCTTGGCCGGGACAGCCACCTACGAGCAGTACTTC
.,16,TRBJ2-2,TRBV3-1/TRBV3-2,.,CASSFRTASNTGELFF,TGTGCCAGCAGCTTTCGGACAGCTTCGAACACCGGGGAGCTGTTTTTT
TRBD1,14,TRBJ2-7,TRBV20-1,.,CSASSGTGKLMQYF,TGCAGTGCTAGTTCCGGGACAGGGAAACTCATGCAGTACTTC
.,16,TRBJ2-2,TRBV3-1/TRBV3-2,.,CASSPDSAPNTGELFF,TGTGCCAGCAGCCCAGACAGTGCCCCGAACACCGGGGAGCTGTTTTTT
TRBD1,16,TRBJ1-6,TRBV18,few,CASSPLDREGDSPLHF,TGTGCCAGCTCACCACTGGACAGGGAAGGAGATTCACCCCTCCACTTT
TRBD1,13,TRBJ1-1,TRBV12-3/TRBV12-4,.,CASRSTGRTEAFF,TGTGCCAGCAGGTCGACAGGGAGGACTGAAGCTTTCTTT
.,12,TRBJ1-2,TRBV6-5,.,CATAIGRGGYTF,TGTGCCACCGCGATCGGGAGGGGTGGCTACACCTTC
.,11,TRBJ2-1,TRBV19,once,CASMRYNEQFF,TGTGCCAGTATGCGTTACAATGAGCAGTTCTTC
.,17,TRBJ2-3,TRBV21-1,.,CASSNLLLAGDVDTQYF,TGTGCCAGCAGCAATCTTCTCCTAGCGGGGGATGTAGATACGCAGTATTTT
.,12,TRBJ2-3,TRBV12-3/TRBV12-4,.,CASSLYRVTQYF,TGTGCCAGCAGTTTATATCGGGTTACGCAGTATTTT
TRBD1,17,TRBJ2-2,TRBV6-1,.,CASSEPGGTGITGELFF,TGTGCCAGCAGTGAACCTGGAGGGACAGGGATCACCGGGGAGCTGTTTTTT
TRBD1,13,TRBJ2-1,TRBV30,.,CAWSVPGTGKQFF,TGTGCCTGGAGTGTTCCGGGGACAGGAAAGCAGTTCTTC
.,13,TRBJ2-7,TRBV5-1,.,CASAGTAGSEQYF,TGCGCCAGCGCCGGGACAGCGGGCTCCGAGCAGTACTTC
.,13,TRBJ1-2,TRBV6-4,.,CASHFDRHYGYTF,TGTGCCAGCCATTTTGACAGGCACTATGGCTACACCTTC
TRBD1,15,TRBJ2-7,TRBV19,.,CASSTAGTAYYEQYF,TGTGCCAGTAGTACTGCCGGGACAGCCTACTACGAGCAGTACTTC
TRBD2,16,TRBJ2-1,TRBV19,few,CASSIGASGAYNEQFF,TGTGCCAGTAGTATAGGGGCTAGCGGGGCCTACAATGAGCAGTTCTTC
.,14,TRBJ2-3,TRBV4-3,few,CASSQESGEDTQYF,TGCGCCAGCAGCCAAGAATCAGGGGAAGATACGCAGTATTTT
.,14,TRBJ2-7,TRBV18,.,CASSPPPSPYEQYF,TGTGCCAGCTCACCACCGCCTAGCCCCTACGAGCAGTACTTC
.,14,TRBJ1-1,TRBV2,.,CASSVGRGSTEAFF,TGTGCCAGCAGTGTGGGCAGGGGCAGCACTGAAGCTTTCTTT
TRBD1,16,TRBJ2-3,TRBV6-2/TRBV6-3,.,CASSATGGRGTDTQYF,TGTGCCAGCAGTGCCACAGGGGGTAGGGGCACAGATACGCAGTATTTT
.,15,TRBJ2-1,TRBV6-1,.,CASSELGGTSNEQFF,TGTGCCAGCAGTGAGCTCGGGGGTACCTCCAATGAGCAGTTCTTC
.,16,TRBJ1-1,TRBV7-2,.,CASSLTEGWGNTEAFF,TGTGCCAGCAGCTTAACGGAGGGCTGGGGGAACACTGAAGCTTTCTTT
TRBD1,18,TRBJ2-6,TRBV2,.,CASSEGRGQGTGANVLTF,TGTGCCAGCAGTGAGGGCAGGGGACAGGGAACCGGGGCCAACGTCCTGACTTTC
TRBD2,16,TRBJ2-5,TRBV7-2,.,CASSLEPSGGAETQYF,TGTGCCAGCAGCTTAGAGCCTAGCGGGGGGGCGGAGACCCAGTACTTC
.,15,TRBJ2-5,TRBV9,.,CASSVAGQRGETQYF,TGTGCCAGCAGCGTAGCGGGCCAACGGGGGGAGACCCAGTACTTC
TRBD1,17,TRBJ2-2,TRBV5-1,few,CATGPYTGGTSTGELFF,TGCGCCACCGGACCTTACACAGGGGGCACTTCTACCGGGGAGCTGTTTTTT
.,14,TRBJ2-7,TRBV6-6,.,CASSSPTGSYEQYF,TGTGCCAGCAGTTCCCCGACAGGATCCTACGAGCAGTACTTC
.,17,TRBJ2-6,TRBV5-6,.,CASSWQPGTTGANVLTF,TGTGCCAGCAGCTGGCAACCCGGGACAACCGGGGCCAACGTCCTGACTTTC
.,16,TRBJ1-5,TRBV7-8,.,CASSLLTRLSNQPQHF,TGTGCCAGCAGCTTACTCACACGACTTAGCAATCAGCCCCAGCATTTT
TRBD1,14,TRBJ2-5,TRBV13,.,CASSLRDSEETQYF,TGTGCCAGCAGCCTCCGGGACAGCGAAGAGACCCAGTACTTC
TRBD1,16,TRBJ2-4,TRBV13,.,CASSLRDREWENIQYF,TGTGCCAGCAGCTTAAGGGACAGGGAATGGGAAAACATTCAGTACTTC
TRBD1,14,TRBJ2-1,TRBV28,.,CASSLQGARDEQFF,TGTGCCAGCAGTTTACAGGGGGCTAGGGATGAGCAGTTCTTC
TRBD1,13,TRBJ1-3,TRBV29-1,.,CSAYRGSENTIYF,TGCAGCGCCTACAGGGGAAGTGAAAACACCATATATTTT
.,14,TRBJ1-4,TRBV2,.,CASSESVGGEKLFF,TGTGCCAGCAGTGAATCCGTGGGGGGGGAAAAACTGTTTTTT
TRBD1,16,TRBJ1-1,TRBV7-6,.,CASSLGPRTGGTEAFF,TGTGCCAGCAGCTTAGGGCCTAGGACAGGGGGCACTGAAGCTTTCTTT
.,12,TRBJ1-2,TRBV7-9,.,CASSLDEGGYTF,TGTGCCAGCAGCTTAGATGAGGGAGGCTACACCTTC
.,14,TRBJ1-1,TRBV7-3,.,CASSLPGRDTEAFF,TGTGCCAGCAGCTTACCAGGGAGGGACACTGAAGCTTTCTTT
.,17,TRBJ2-2,TRBV7-3,.,CASSPNRVWSNTGELFF,TGTGCCAGCAGCCCAAACAGGGTCTGGTCGAACACCGGGGAGCTGTTTTTT
TRBD2,13,TRBJ2-3,TRBV19,few,CASSRDYTDTQYF,TGTGCCAGTAGCCGGGACTACACAGATACGCAGTATTTT
TRBD1,18,TRBJ1-1,TRBV14,.,CASSQPGRGGIRNTEAFF,TGTGCCAGCAGCCAGCCCGGGAGAGGGGGCATTAGGAACACTGAAGCTTTCTTT
TRBD2,14,TRBJ2-5,TRBV7-2,.,CASSLGGGAETQYF,TGTGCCAGCAGCTTAGGCGGGGGGGCGGAGACCCAGTACTTC
TRBD1,16,TRBJ2-1,TRBV9,.,CASSALTGGSHNEQFF,TGTGCCAGCAGCGCCCTGACAGGGGGCAGCCACAATGAGCAGTTCTTC
TRBD2,15,TRBJ2-1,TRBV5-4,.,CASSLTTGGDNEQFF,TGTGCCAGCAGCCTGACAACGGGGGGGGACAATGAGCAGTTCTTC